The 25 T cell receptor beta chains reported below all come from one sample, sequenced in a study of tumor-infiltrating lymphocytes in primary liver carcinoma. Co-extraction of RNA and DNA was performed on roughly 20-34 mg of unsorted bulk tissue. Starting from approximately 470 ng of total RNA, TCR beta cDNA was produced with a primer in the constant region. Each TCR beta library was derived from three nested multiplex PCR rounds that employed slightly modified ARM-PCR. TRBV1-TRBV30 forward and Cbeta reverse primers drove the first two roughly 10-cycle rounds. TCRdb reanalysed the multiplex PCR reads using MiXCR and keeps one entry per CDR3 protein. The sample gives approximately 30,000 distinct CDR3 sequences, roughly two thirds of which show up once; about 30% is in the top ten. Sequenced material: liver tumor tissue from sampling region 3. The subset: tumor region T3, left-lateral pole. These receptors came from a woman in her twenties or thirties with primary liver carcinoma and hepatitis B virus infection.

With regard to this clonotype: A junction boundary mismatches the germline segment, possibly from a read error. This chain links TRBV11-2 with TRBJ2-1; 11 bases align to TRBD2. This CDR3 has 16 residues. Germline V gene lookup returns CDR1 SGHAT and CDR2 FQNNGV. This CDR3 is CASSASLAGGHKEQFF. Written as DNA, the CDR3 is TGTGCCAGCAGCGCCTCTCTAGCGGGAGGACACAAAGAGCAGTTCTTC.

The genes are TRBV29-1 and TRBJ2-5, with D tentatively TRBD2 (6 bases). Germline V gene sequence: CDR1 SQVTM, CDR2 ANQGSEA. Trimming pared 6 bases from V and 11 bases from J, leaving 28 bases between. The length of the CDR3 is 15 residues. The CDR3 coding sequence is TGCAGCGTAGAAACCGGAAGGGGAGTGAGGGAGGCACAGTACTTC. This gives the protein CSVETGRGVREAQYF.

By sample fraction, this clonotype is medium-sized. The chain is built from TRBV29-1 and TRBJ2-1; 10 bases are a match to TRBD2. V dropped 7 bases and J dropped 7; count of bases not matched to a gene: 10. From germline, CDR1 is SQVTM and CDR2 ANQGSEA. The CDR3 is 14 residues long. CDR3 amino acids: CSARGAGGLNEQFF. The CDR3 DNA reads as TGCAGCGCCCGGGGAGCGGGAGGGCTTAATGAGCAGTTCTTC.

Points on this clonotype: Germline and junction disagree at one end, which may indicate a read error. The V gene is TRBV11-1, the J gene TRBJ2-2; the D gene is possibly TRBD2 (5 bases). This CDR3 comprises 14 residues. Per germline, CDR1 SGHAT and CDR2 FQDESV (reference sequence). CDR3 in amino acids: CASRPRLDTGELFF. In DNA, the CDR3 is TGTGCCAGTAGACCGCGTCTTGACACCGGGGAGTTGTTTTTT. The entire variable domain, with the rest obtained from reference TRBV11-1 and TRBJ2-2, is as follows: EAEVAQSPRYKITEKSQAVAFWCDPISGHATLYWYRQILGQGPELLVQFQDESVVDDSQLPKDRFSAERLKGVDSTLKIQPAELGDSAMYLCASRPRLDTGELFFGEGSRLTVL.

As concerns this clonotype: The junction shows a germline mismatch at one end, possibly a read error. The V and J genes are TRBV11-2 and TRBJ1-5; D is unresolved. CDR1 and CDR2 (germline): SGHAT, FQNNGV. The CDR3 is 14 residues long. The CDR3, as DNA: TGCGCCAGCAGTTTAAATATCGCTGGCCAGCCCCAGCATTTT. It specifies CASSLNIAGQPQHF. The entire variable domain, with the rest obtained from reference TRBV11-2 and TRBJ1-5, is as follows: EAGVAQSPRYKIIEKRQSVAFWCNPISGHATLYWYQQILGQGPKLLIQFQNNGVVDDSQLPKDRFSAERLKGVDSTLKIQPAKLEDSAVYLCASSLNIAGQPQHFGDGTRLSIL.

As concerns this clonotype: A much more abundant neighbour one base away suggests this may be a read error. The chain has TRBV11-2 and TRBJ1-1; D gene uncertain. Germline V lookup: CDR1 SGHAT, CDR2 FQNNGV. CDR3 size: 15 residues. The CDR3: CVSSLDPSVNTEAFF. The CDR3 nucleotides are TGTGTCAGCAGCTTAGATCCTTCAGTGAACACTGAAGCTTTCTTT.

At least ten counts were recorded for this clonotype. The chain recombines TRBV11-2 with TRBJ2-7; no definite D call. Trimming took off 0 bases at V and 0 bases at J, with 9 bases between the two ends. The CDR3 runs to 15 residues. CDR1 SGHAT and CDR2 FQNNGV come from the germline V gene. This CDR3 is CASSLEGFTSYEQYF. CDR3 nucleotide sequence: TGTGCCAGCAGCTTAGAGGGGTTTACCTCCTACGAGCAGTACTTC.

As regards this clonotype: Mismatch with germline at one junction end may stem from a read error. The chain employs TRBV7-8 and TRBJ2-3; TRBD2 agrees at 7 bases. The length of the CDR3 is 19 residues. The germline gives CDR1 SGHVS, CDR2 FQNEAQ. CDR3 residues: CASSYGGGVGSSGTNTQYF. The DNA of the CDR3 is TGTGCTAGCAGCTACGGTGGGGGGGTGGGATCATCAGGCACAAATACGCAGTATTTT. The full variable domain, completed using reference TRBV7-8 and TRBJ2-3, is GAGVSQSPRYKVAKRGQDVALRCDPISGHVSLFWYQQALGQGPEFLTYFQNEAQLDKSGLPSDRFFAERPEGSVSTLKIQRTQQEDSAVYLCASSYGGGVGSSGTNTQYFGPGTRLTVL.

This clonotype appeared a few times. Just one base apart from a much larger clone, this may be a read error. The V and J genes are TRBV11-2 and TRBJ1-1; tentatively, D is TRBD1 (5 bases). Germline lookup yields CDR1 SGHAT and CDR2 FQNNGV. This CDR3 has 13 residues. CDR3 DNA sequence: TGTGCCAGCAGCTTGGGGGGGAACACTGAAACTTTCTTT. Protein product: CASSLGGNTETFF.

Concerning this clonotype itself: At one end, the junction sequence differs from germline, possibly due to a read error. This chain links TRBV4-3 with TRBJ2-1; D unclear. CDR3 size: 14 residues. Per germline, CDR1 LGHNA and CDR2 YSLEER. The CDR3 DNA is TGCGCCAGCTGCCACACAGAGCTGGTCAATGAACAGTTCTTC. Translation: CASCHTELVNEQFF.

Comments on this clonotype: Germline and junction disagree at one end, which may indicate a read error. The chain has TRBV28 and TRBJ2-7; D is perhaps TRBD1 (6 bases). CDR1 MDHEN and CDR2 SYDVKM come from the germline V gene. This CDR3 has 14 residues. The chain's CDR3 is CASSQGGDPCEQHF. The CDR3 bases are TGTGCCAGCAGTCAAGGGGGAGATCCCTGCGAGCAGCACTTC.

About this clonotype: One junction end does not reproduce the germline sequence, and a read error may be involved. This chain joins TRBV6-1 and TRBJ2-2; D could derive from TRBD1 or TRBD2 (6 bases each). The CDR3 runs 19 residues. Germline-derived CDR1 and CDR2 are MNHNS and SASEGT. Here the CDR3 reads CTSCETLLGGAANTGELFF. DNA for the CDR3: TGTACCAGCTGTGAAACCCTTCTCGGGGGCGCCGCGAACACCGGGGAGCTGTTTTTT.

A note on this clonotype: It is likely a read error, because the conserved phenylalanine at the end of the CDR3 is missing. The rearrangement joins TRBV29-1 to TRBJ1-1; D call uncertain. The CDR3 extends over 12 amino acids. The ends were cut back, 4 bases at V and 1 base at J, with 7 bases in the middle. Germline V gene sequence: CDR1 SQVTM, CDR2 ANQGSEA. The CDR3 sequence: CSVVWENTEAFY. The CDR3 nucleotides are TGCAGCGTTGTCTGGGAGAACACTGAAGCTTTCTAT.

A remark on this clonotype: One base away lies a much larger clone, so this may be a sequencing read error. The conserved phenylalanine or tryptophan normally closing the CDR3 is absent here, so this likely arose from a read error. The chain joins TRBV7-9 to TRBJ1-1; D unresolved. Trimming left V 2 bases short and J 7 bases short, with 5 bases between. The CDR3 is made up of 11 amino acids. Germline V CDR1 and CDR2: SEHNR, FQNEAQ (reference sequence). This CDR3 is CASSLNYEAFS. The CDR3 DNA is TGTGCCAGCAGCTTAAACTATGAAGCTTTCTCT.

The genes are TRBV4-2 and TRBJ1-1; D might be TRBD1 (6 bases). In germline, CDR1 is LGHNA, CDR2 YNFKEQ. Between the trimmed V and J ends, which lost 9 bases and 3 bases, there was a span of 23 bases. The CDR3 loop spans 16 amino acids. The CDR3 nucleotides read TGTGCCAGTAACCCCGTCGAGGGGAGGGGGGACACTGAAGCTTTCTTT. Translation: CASNPVEGRGDTEAFF.

This clonotype appeared once. This sequence may be a read error, since a much larger clone differs from it by one base. The chain carries TRBV10-3 and TRBJ1-1; weak D call: TRBD1 (6 bases). This CDR3 spans 15 amino acids. Germline values: CDR1 ENHRY, CDR2 SYGVKD. Here the CDR3 DNA reads TGTGCCATCAGTGAATCACAGGGTTTAGAAACTGAAGCTTCCTTT. Translation gives CAISESQGLETEASF.

Of note for this clonotype: Mismatch with germline at one junction end may stem from a read error. The chain uses TRBV5-6 and TRBJ2-7; D not resolved. Germline loops: CDR1 SGHDT, CDR2 YYEEEE. This CDR3 region has 13 residues. The CDR3 protein is CASGLGRVSEQYF. The CDR3 bases are TGTGCCAGCGGCTTGGGTCGGGTTTCCGAGCAGTACTTT.

This clonotype ranks as medium-sized. This chain links TRBV20-1 with TRBJ2-1; 14 bases match TRBD2. The CDR3 is made up of 17 amino acids. Germline CDR1 and CDR2: DFQATT and SNEGSKA (reference sequence). The V gene end was trimmed by 0 bases and the J gene end by 8 bases; junction bases not matched to a gene: 9. CDR3 loop: CSARDSRGTSGSYEQFF. CDR3 nucleotides: TGCAGTGCTAGAGACTCCCGGGGGACTAGCGGGAGCTATGAGCAGTTCTTC.

This chain uses TRBV11-3 with TRBJ2-3; weak D call: TRBD2 (5 bases). CDR1 is SGHNT and CDR2 is YENEEA in the germline V gene. CDR3 length: 15 amino acids. The V and J ends lost 5 bases and 1 base respectively, with 13 bases between them. For the CDR3, the DNA is TGTGCCAGCAGCCTCGGACTTAGCGGCACAGATACGCAGTATTTT. This gives the protein CASSLGLSGTDTQYF.

The table lists this clonotype with many counts. The gene calls are TRBV11-2 and TRBJ2-3, with D unclear. Trimming shortened V by 0 bases and J by 10 bases, and 17 bases separated the two germline ends. The CDR3 contains 15 residues. The V gene's germline CDR1 is SGHAT and CDR2 FQNNGV. As DNA, the CDR3 is TGTGCCAGCAGCTTAGATCTGGGTCGCACGTTCTCGCAGTATTTT. Protein: CASSLDLGRTFSQYF.

Concerning this clonotype itself: No conserved phenylalanine or tryptophan is present at the end of the CDR3, so a read error is the likely explanation. No DNA is shown, since the ends of the CDR3 on it are uncertain; the CDR3 is the one TCRdb lists. This chain joins TRBV12-3 or TRBV12-4 and TRBJ2-5; TRBD1, the table's D call, was not compared with the DNA. The CDR3 spans 15 residues, counting both ends. CDR3 residues: CASSTYPGSEETQNL.

On this clonotype itself: A clone one base away is much larger, so this may be a read error. The chain couples TRBV19 to TRBJ2-7, with D possibly TRBD2 on 5 matching bases. V lost 6 bases to trimming and J lost 2 bases, with 17 bases between them. Per the germline V gene, CDR1 is LNHDA and CDR2 is SQIVND (reference sequence). CDR3 length equals 15 residues. This CDR3 is CASRASGIQPYEQYF. CDR3 DNA sequence: TGTGCCAGTAGGGCCTCCGGGATTCAACCCTACGAGCAGTACTTC.

The chain joins TRBV11-2 to TRBJ2-1; 9 bases fit TRBD1. Germline CDR1 is SGHAT and CDR2 is FQNNGV. CDR3 length: 17 amino acids. The V and J ends lost 9 bases and 9 bases, in that order; junction bases with no gene match: 21. The CDR3, as DNA: TGTGCCAGAAGCCAAACCCACGGACAGGGGTACAGGGGTGAGCAGTTCTTC. It translates to CARSQTHGQGYRGEQFF.

This clonotype was seen repeatedly, ten times or more. The chain couples TRBV2 to TRBJ2-1; D ambiguous. The CDR3 loop spans 13 amino acids. Germline V gene lookup returns CDR1 SNHLY and CDR2 FYNNEI. The V and J ends lost 4 bases and 7 bases respectively, with 11 bases between them. CDR3 region: CASSGESGNEQFF. The CDR3 DNA reads TGTGCCAGCAGTGGTGAGTCTGGGAATGAGCAGTTCTTC.

This chain joins TRBV6-1 and TRBJ1-5, with 9 bases identical to TRBD1. Trimming took 7 bases from V and 3 from J; bases not matched to a gene: 13. Germline CDR1 MNHNS, CDR2 SASEGT. The CDR3 length is 17 residues. The CDR3 loop is CASTQHRGQGHNQPQHF. Here the CDR3 DNA reads TGTGCCAGCACTCAACATAGGGGACAGGGCCACAATCAGCCCCAGCATTTT.